This TCR beta chain was captured in a study of beta chain features in type 1 diabetes. Looked up from germline, CDR1 is SGHRS and CDR2 is YFSETQ. Trimming at V came to 6 bases and at J to 7 bases, leaving 4 bases not matched to a gene. The CDR3 is made up of 12 amino acids. The investigators reverse transcribed all of the isolated RNA, so they sequenced expressed TCRB transcripts. Clones were sequenced by immunoSEQ multiplex PCR, and TCRdb holds only the in-frame ones, with some missing. This table holds 60,000 or so clones, roughly 60% found once. General study findings and limits: PCR might favor shorter templates, but any such skew would affect patients and controls equally. A greater similarity of naive, central memory and Treg TCRB repertoires was seen among patients than among healthy donors.

Isolation of CD4+ naive, central memory, regulatory and stem cell-like memory cells was achieved by sorting via CD45RO/CCR7/CD25/CD127/CD95/CD27. About this clone: What it binds is not known.

The source material was Tregs from blood. The TCR was taken from a woman between 18 and 30 years old in good health. The chain couples TRBV5-1 to TRBJ2-1; 7 bases are a match to TRBD2. CDR3 in DNA: TGCGCCAGCAACCTTAGCGGGAATGAGCAGTTCTTC. Translating it yields CASNLSGNEQFF.